Detailed here is one TCR beta chain. The sample comes from a study of blood T cell repertoires in COVID-19. CDR3 length equals 14 residues. Germline CDR1 reads SQVTM; CDR2 reads ANQGSEA. Trimming removed 8 bases from V and 3 bases from J; junction bases left unmatched: 9. The table came from immunoSEQ multiplex PCR; TCRdb's copy has only in-frame clones and leaves some out. Seen here are some 430,000 clones, less than 95% observed once, and the top ten hold 0.55% to 0.75%. The receptor was derived from a man aged 18 to 30 who had recovered from COVID-19. The genes are TRBV29-1 and TRBJ2-3, with 9 nucleotides matching TRBD1. The sequenced sample was PBMCs or T cells enriched from blood (not recorded which). The CDR3 sequence is CSTTGQGRTDTQYF. Here the CDR3 DNA reads TGCAGCACCACGGGACAGGGCAGGACAGATACGCAGTATTTT.